The 10 T cell receptor beta chains in this list originate from one sample, sequenced in a study of T cells in Graves' hyperthyroidism and ophthalmopathy. The TCR beta CDR3 regions underwent amplification using RNA transcripts as the source. TCR CDR3 regions were first amplified by RT-PCR with HTBI primers. Each CDR3 protein gets one entry after TCRdb re-called the multiplex PCR reads with MiXCR. The sample lists around 300,000 distinct CDR3 sequences, around 13% occurring once. The sequencing input was blood. The receptor set was obtained from a woman in her thirties or forties with Graves' hyperthyroidism.

The V and J genes are TRBV2 and TRBJ2-6; D ambiguous. The CDR3 totals 17 residues. Trimming took off 4 bases at V and 2 bases at J, with 15 bases between the two ends. CDR1 and CDR2 (germline): SNHLY, FYNNEI. CDR3 sequence: CASSVPRDRPGANVLTF. CDR3 nucleotides: TGTGCCAGCAGTGTCCCCCGAGACCGACCTGGGGCCAACGTCCTGACTTTC.

This clonotype showed up many times. The gene calls are TRBV7-9 and TRBJ1-5; possibly TRBD1 for D (6 bases). CDR3 length: 12 residues. Germline CDR1 and CDR2: SEHNR and FQNEAQ (reference sequence). The V end lost 5 bases, the J end lost 7 bases, and 9 bases lay between the germline ends. The CDR3 nucleotides read TGTGCCAGCAGCCCAGGACAGCAGCCCCAGCATTTT. Translated: CASSPGQQPQHF. The variable domain in full, completed from reference TRBV7-9 and TRBJ1-5, reads DTGVSQNPRHKITKRGQNVTFRCDPISEHNRLYWYRQTLGQGPEFLTYFQNEAQLEKSRLLSDRFSAERPKGSFSTLEIQRTEQGDSAMYLCASSPGQQPQHFGDGTRLSIL.

This clonotype was detected ten times or more. The chain carries TRBV9 and TRBJ2-1, with 9 bases matching TRBD2. The germline CDR1 and CDR2 sequences are SGDLS and YYNGEE. The CDR3 has 15 amino acids. The junction had 3 bases not matched to a gene; V was cut back by 2 bases and J by 3 bases. In DNA form, the CDR3 reads TGTGCCAGCAGCGTCCTTAGCGGGAGCTACAATGAGCAGTTCTTC. Amino acid sequence: CASSVLSGSYNEQFF. Filled out from reference TRBV9 and TRBJ2-1, the complete variable domain reads DSGVTQTPKHLITATGQRVTLRCSPRSGDLSVYWYQQSLDQGLQFLIQYYNGEERAKGNILERFSAQQFPDLHSELNLSSLELGDSALYFCASSVLSGSYNEQFFGPGTRLTVL.

The chain combines TRBV7-8 with TRBJ1-2, with a tentative D call TRBD1 (5 bases). The CDR3 sequence is 16 residues long. Between the trimmed V and J ends, which lost 6 bases and 2 bases, there was a span of 19 bases. Germline V CDR1 and CDR2: SGHVS, FQNEAQ. CDR3 in amino acids: CASRETRREGNYGYTF. The CDR3, as DNA: TGTGCCAGCAGGGAGACGAGGAGGGAGGGGAACTATGGCTACACCTTC. Using reference TRBV7-8 and TRBJ1-2 for the parts outside the CDR3, the full variable domain is GAGVSQSPRYKVAKRGQDVALRCDPISGHVSLFWYQQALGQGPEFLTYFQNEAQLDKSGLPSDRFFAERPEGSVSTLKIQRTQQEDSAVYLCASRETRREGNYGYTFGSGTRLTVV.

This clonotype was detected a few times. The chain uses TRBV18 and TRBJ2-7; no definite D call. V was pared by 2 bases and J by 2 bases, with 16 bases between. The CDR3 length is 16 residues. Germline-derived CDR1 and CDR2 are KGHSH and LQKENI. The CDR3, as DNA: TGTGCCAGCTCACCAAGAGGCCCCGTCTTTACCTACGAGCAGTACTTC. Protein product: CASSPRGPVFTYEQYF.

This clonotype was recorded a few times. This chain uses TRBV19 with TRBJ2-7; TRBD1 might be the D (5 bases). Per the germline V gene, CDR1 is LNHDA and CDR2 is SQIVND (reference sequence). The CDR3 covers 13 residues. Trimming took 4 bases from V and 3 from J, leaving 10 bases between them. CDR3 residues: CASSTGWGYEQYF. CDR3 sequence (DNA): TGTGCCAGTAGTACAGGGTGGGGCTACGAGCAGTACTTC.

This clonotype has a handful of counts. The chain is built from TRBV6-1 and TRBJ1-2, with no clear D. Germline V lookup: CDR1 MNHNS, CDR2 SASEGT. The CDR3 runs 14 residues. The V gene lost 2 bases and the J gene lost 4 bases, with 11 bases spanning the gap. The CDR3 reads CASSEWGVSYGYTF. The CDR3 DNA reads as TGTGCCAGCAGTGAATGGGGTGTTTCCTATGGCTACACCTTC.

This clonotype was recorded at least ten times. The chain joins TRBV10-3 to TRBJ2-1; 7 bases are a match to TRBD2. The junction had 22 bases not matched to a gene; V was cut back by 7 bases and J by 4 bases. Looked up from germline, CDR1 is ENHRY and CDR2 is SYGVKD. The CDR3 loop spans 19 amino acids. The CDR3 region is CAIIRRNFPKGTIYNEQFF. In DNA form, the CDR3 reads TGTGCCATCATAAGACGGAACTTTCCGAAGGGGACTATATACAATGAGCAGTTCTTC.

The sample holds many counts of this clonotype. This chain joins TRBV18 and TRBJ2-7, with 8 bases lining up with TRBD2. This CDR3 comprises 13 residues. Germline V gene sequence: CDR1 KGHSH, CDR2 LQKENI. Trimming at V came to 1 base and at J to 6 bases, leaving 2 bases not matched to a gene. In DNA, the CDR3 is TGTGCCAGCTCACCACAAACTAGCGGCGAGCAGTACTTC. Its translation is CASSPQTSGEQYF.

This clonotype was detected ten times or more. The chain uses TRBV2 and TRBJ1-4; D remains ambiguous. Germline loops: CDR1 SNHLY, CDR2 FYNNEI. The V end lost 4 bases, the J end lost 3 bases, and 9 bases lay between the germline ends. The length of the CDR3 is 14 residues. The CDR3 loop reads CASSGDSSNEKLFF. CDR3 nucleotide sequence: TGTGCCAGCAGTGGCGATAGCTCTAATGAAAAACTGTTTTTT.